Listed below are T cell receptor beta chains from one sample, sequenced in a study of blood T cell repertoires in COVID-19. TCRdb's table, derived via immunoSEQ multiplex PCR, lists solely in-frame clones and lacks some. This table holds about 220,000 clones, 86% found once. The sequenced sample consisted of peripheral blood. The source is a woman between 50 and 59 years old with COVID-19, enrolled during active disease. Both conserved end residues are part of each CDR3. D genes are given only for firm matches. Clone size is given for some rows only: seen once, a few or many times, or a class if the clone is expanded.

V gene	D gene	clone size	J gene	CDR3 DNA	CDR3 protein
TRBV19	TRBD1	.	TRBJ1-5	TGTGCCAGTAGTCCCCCGAACAGGGGGCGAATGGTGAGCAATCAGCCCCAGCATTTT	CASSPPNRGRMVSNQPQHF
TRBV28	.	.	TRBJ1-1	TGTGCCAGCAGTTGGACTGCTGAAGCTTTCTTT	CASSWTAEAFF
TRBV27	.	.	TRBJ2-2	TGTGCCAGCAGGGAGGCAGGGAACACCGGGGAGCTGTTTTTT	CASREAGNTGELFF
TRBV19	TRBD1	few	TRBJ1-1	TGTGCCAGTAGCCAGACAGGGCGGACTGAAGCTTTCTTT	CASSQTGRTEAFF
TRBV11-2	TRBD1	.	TRBJ2-5	TGTGCCAGCAGCCGAGTTCCGGGACAGACTTTCCAAGAGACCCAGTACTTC	CASSRVPGQTFQETQYF
TRBV5-4	.	.	TRBJ2-6	TGTGCCAGCAGCTTCCTCTCGTCGCGGGGGGCCAACGTCCTGACTTTC	CASSFLSSRGANVLTF
TRBV27	.	once	TRBJ1-1	TGTGCCAGCAGTTTCCGGGGTAGGGACACTGAAGCTTTCTTT	CASSFRGRDTEAFF
TRBV11-2	.	.	TRBJ1-1	TGTGCCAGCAGCTTAGGTTTGAGTACTGAAGCTTTCTTT	CASSLGLSTEAFF
TRBV7-8	TRBD2	.	TRBJ2-5	TGTGCCAGCAGCCAGCCCACCTTAGCGGGAAGGGAGACCCAGTACTTC	CASSQPTLAGRETQYF
TRBV24-1	TRBD1	.	TRBJ2-1	TGTGCCACCAGTGATCGGGACAGGGACGTTAACAATGAGCAGTTCTTC	CATSDRDRDVNNEQFF
TRBV6-1	TRBD1	.	TRBJ1-2	TGTGCCAGCAGTGACATACTCCCGACAGGGGGCCTGGGCTATGGCTACACCTTC	CASSDILPTGGLGYGYTF
TRBV6-6	TRBD1	.	TRBJ1-5	TGTGCCAGTAGGCCTACAGGGGGCAATCAGCCCCAGCATTTT	CASRPTGGNQPQHF
TRBV19	.	.	TRBJ2-4	TGTGCCAGTAGTATAGTTGGGGGCAGGCGCATTCAGTACTTC	CASSIVGGRRIQYF
TRBV30	.	.	TRBJ1-4	TGTGCCTGGAGTGTATTAGCAACTAATGAAAAACTGTTTTTT	CAWSVLATNEKLFF
TRBV15	.	.	TRBJ1-1	TGTGCCACCAGCAGAGTCAGGGTGGAAGCTTTCTTT	CATSRVRVEAFF
TRBV11-2	.	.	TRBJ2-1	TGTGCCAGCAGCCCGGGGACTCTTCGGTTCTTC	CASSPGTLRFF
TRBV29-1	TRBD1	.	TRBJ2-2	TGCAGCGTTCTGGCTACAGGGGGCTCCACCGGGGAGCTGTTTTTT	CSVLATGGSTGELFF
TRBV5-1	TRBD2	once	TRBJ2-3	TGCGCCAGCAGCTTGGTTCGGGGGGGCCTAACAGATACGCAGTATTTT	CASSLVRGGLTDTQYF
TRBV5-1	.	few	TRBJ1-6	TGCGCCAGCAGCTTGGCCTTTGGACAGCGGGAAGGTTCACCCCTCCACTTT	CASSLAFGQREGSPLHF
TRBV5-1	TRBD2	once	TRBJ2-3	TGCGCCAGCAGCCCTCTAGCGGGGACAGATACGCAGTATTTT	CASSPLAGTDTQYF
TRBV7-2	TRBD1	.	TRBJ1-2	TGTGCCAGCAGCTTTGGGACAGGCTCCTATGGCTACACCTTC	CASSFGTGSYGYTF
TRBV11-3	.	.	TRBJ2-3	TGTGCCAGCAGCTTAGTTATGGACGGCTCCGGGAATACGCAGTATTTT	CASSLVMDGSGNTQYF
TRBV9	TRBD2	.	TRBJ2-5	TGTGCCAGCAGCGACGTCAGCGGGGGAGGAGAGACCCAGTACTTC	CASSDVSGGGETQYF
TRBV6-5	TRBD2	.	TRBJ2-7	TGTGCCAGCGTGAAGCGGGGGGTGCCCTACGAGCAGTACTTC	CASVKRGVPYEQYF
TRBV24-1	.	many	TRBJ1-2	TGTGCCACGCCGGTTGGCTACACCTTC	CATPVGYTF
TRBV19	.	.	TRBJ2-5	TGTGCCAGTAGTTCCTTTAGCGGACCAAACCAAGAGACCCAGTACTTC	CASSSFSGPNQETQYF
TRBV6-5	.	.	TRBJ2-7	TGTGCCAGCAGCTTGTTAGGGGACGAGCAGTACTTC	CASSLLGDEQYF
TRBV11-3	TRBD1	.	TRBJ1-2	TGTGCCAGCAGCCAGGGACAGACCTATGGCTACACCTTC	CASSQGQTYGYTF
TRBV11-2	.	.	TRBJ2-2	TGTGCCAGCAGCCCCGTTGGAGGGGTCGGCACCGGGGAGCTGTTTTTT	CASSPVGGVGTGELFF
TRBV6-1	TRBD1	once	TRBJ2-5	TGTGCCAGCAGTGAACCCGCGAAACTGACAGGGGAGGAGACCCAGTACTTC	CASSEPAKLTGEETQYF
TRBV19	TRBD1	.	TRBJ1-5	TGTGCCAGTAGTGACAGGGTAGAGCAGCCCCAGCATTTT	CASSDRVEQPQHF
TRBV5-8	.	.	TRBJ2-1	TGTGCCAGCAGCTTGGATTCTAGTGCAACGAGCTCCTACAATGAGCAGTTCTTC	CASSLDSSATSSYNEQFF
TRBV30	.	.	TRBJ1-3	TGTGCCTGTACTAGCTTGGGGGACTCTGGAAACACCATATATTTT	CACTSLGDSGNTIYF
TRBV11-2	TRBD1	.	TRBJ1-2	TGTGCCAGCAGCCTAGGGGGCGATGGCTACACCTTC	CASSLGGDGYTF
TRBV27	TRBD2	.	TRBJ2-2	TGTGCCAGCAGTTTTCGACGGGCCGGGGGGGCCTTTCCCGGGGAGCTGTTTTTT	CASSFRRAGGAFPGELFF
TRBV2	.	.	TRBJ1-5	TGTGCCAGCAGTGAAGTCGACGGCAGATACTATAGCAATCAGCCCCAGCATTTT	CASSEVDGRYYSNQPQHF
TRBV7-9	.	few	TRBJ2-4	TGTGCCAGCAGCTTAGCGGCGGGAAACATTCAGTACTTC	CASSLAAGNIQYF
TRBV4-3	.	.	TRBJ1-6	TGCGCCAGCAGCCAAGAGAGCGGGTCCAATTCACCCCTCCACTTT	CASSQESGSNSPLHF
TRBV5-5	.	.	TRBJ2-3	TGTGCCAGCACCCCGGAGGTCCAACGGGGAGATACGCAGTATTTT	CASTPEVQRGDTQYF
TRBV10-1	.	.	TRBJ2-7	TGCGCCAGCTGGTCCAGCATGGACAGCGTTAAGGAGCAGTACTTC	CASWSSMDSVKEQYF